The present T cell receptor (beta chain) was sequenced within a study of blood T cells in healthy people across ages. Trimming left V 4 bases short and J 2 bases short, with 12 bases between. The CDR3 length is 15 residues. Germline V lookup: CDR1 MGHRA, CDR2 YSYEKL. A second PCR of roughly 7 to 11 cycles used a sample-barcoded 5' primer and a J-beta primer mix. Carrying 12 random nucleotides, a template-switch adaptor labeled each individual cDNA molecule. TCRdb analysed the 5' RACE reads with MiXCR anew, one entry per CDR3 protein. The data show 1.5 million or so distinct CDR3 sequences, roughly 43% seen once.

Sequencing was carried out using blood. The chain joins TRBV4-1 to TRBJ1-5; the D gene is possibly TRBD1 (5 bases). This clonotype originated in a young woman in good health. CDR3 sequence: CASSRGPLGNQPQHF. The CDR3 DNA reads TGCGCCAGCAGCCGGGGACCTTTAGGCAATCAGCCCCAGCATTTT.